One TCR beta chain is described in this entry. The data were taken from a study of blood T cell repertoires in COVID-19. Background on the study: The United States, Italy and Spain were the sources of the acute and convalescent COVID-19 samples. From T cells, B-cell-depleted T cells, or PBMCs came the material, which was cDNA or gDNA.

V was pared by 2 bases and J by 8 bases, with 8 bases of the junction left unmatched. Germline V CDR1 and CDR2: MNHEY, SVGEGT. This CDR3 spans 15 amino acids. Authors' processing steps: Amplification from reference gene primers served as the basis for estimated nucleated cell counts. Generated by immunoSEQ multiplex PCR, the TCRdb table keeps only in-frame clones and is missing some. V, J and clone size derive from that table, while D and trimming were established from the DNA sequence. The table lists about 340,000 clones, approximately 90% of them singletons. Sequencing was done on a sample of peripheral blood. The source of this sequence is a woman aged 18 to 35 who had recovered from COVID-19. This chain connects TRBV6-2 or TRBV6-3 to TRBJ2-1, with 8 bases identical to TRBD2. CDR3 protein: CASSYGAGVPHEQFF. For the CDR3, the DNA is TGTGCCAGCAGTTACGGAGCGGGAGTTCCCCATGAGCAGTTCTTC.